This T cell receptor beta chain comes out of a study of blood T cell repertoires in COVID-19. In the original analysis: Amplified reference gene primers provided the basis for estimating nucleated cell counts. Sequencing used immunoSEQ multiplex PCR; TCRdb keeps in-frame clones, though not all of them. That table furnishes V, J and clone size, whereas the DNA furnished D and trimming. The table lists hundreds of thousands of clones, about nine tenths of them singletons, with about 6% in the top ten. Patients at the Seattle site were enrolled during active infection and followed longitudinally. In germline, CDR1 is SQVTM, CDR2 ANQGSEA. CDR3 length equals 15 residues. V gave up 5 bases and J gave up 4 bases, with 17 bases separating them.

V and J are TRBV29-1 and TRBJ2-2; weak D call: TRBD2 (6 bases). The TCR comes from a woman in her forties or fifties with COVID-19, enrolled during active disease. Material: peripheral blood. The CDR3 sequence: CSVNGQGGITGELFF. The CDR3 DNA is TGCAGCGTTAACGGGCAGGGAGGAATCACCGGGGAGCTGTTTTTT.